The T cell receptor (beta chain) under discussion was sequenced for a study of CD8 T cells in Susac syndrome (dated by TCRdb to the late 2010s). At the level of the whole study: Whether CD8+ T cell activation and differentiation in Susac syndrome was antigen driven was tested using repertoire sequencing.

RNA was extracted with the RNeasy kit and about 0.5 to 1 ug was reverse transcribed using random hexamers. TCR beta CDR3 regions were amplified with the immunoSEQ multiplex PCR assay covering 54 Vbeta and 13 Jbeta segments. To correct PCR amplification bias, a synthetic template baseline was used for both primer optimization and computational correction. In the source study's methods: Only productive sequences were kept, with reads annotated to V, D and J genes according to IMGT and analyzed in immunoSEQ Analyzer. To calculate clonality, Shannon entropy was normalized by log2 of the number of productive unique sequences and then subtracted from one. For each patient and control, public and private clones were evaluated among the 100 most prevalent clones. Clones were defined as Susac-specific if absent from the healthy and MS cohorts, from around 1,100 published viral clones and from other ImmuneACCESS disease sequences. Using fastp at Q25 and MiXCR, TCRdb reprocessed the public reads and kept productive beta chains. Identical CDR3 proteins give one entry, which carries the most common genes and DNA. It is TCRdb's table, rather than the study itself, that gives the V and J calls and clone size. Recorded for this sample are fewer than 250,000 distinct CDR3 sequences; over 85% of them occurred a single time. Approximately 0.098% of the sample belongs to the ten largest clones.

What the work shows at the level of the full study, not this receptor alone: The study acknowledged that relatively few individuals were included in the TCR sequencing and HLA analysis.

Peripheral blood CD8+ and CD4+ T cells from healthy donors, Susac syndrome patients and multiple sclerosis patients were profiled using high-throughput TCR beta sequencing. The healthy donors served as controls matched for age and sex. Bulk CD8+ and CD4+ T cells were purified by magnetic negative isolation, whereas CD8+ TEMRA cells were enriched by FACS. Blood was collected in EDTA tubes and processed within 24 hours, with PBMCs isolated through density gradient centrifugation. PBMCs destined for TCR sequencing were cryopreserved in liquid nitrogen and later thawed in a 37 °C water bath. Purity of sorted or isolated CD4+, CD8+ and CD8+ TEMRA cells was at least 90%. About this clonotype itself: The specificity of this receptor is unknown. Nothing much larger sits one base from this clone, and base qualities are not available.

Trimming costs V 4 bases and J 5 bases, and their ends lie 14 bases apart. The CDR3 numbers 13 residues from cysteine through phenylalanine. The DNA shown is the 39-base CDR3, in frame from base 1. Sequences GTSNPN (CDR1) and SVGIG (CDR2) are obtained from the germline V gene (reference sequence). The sample consisted of CD4+ T cells from PBMCs. The sequence is built from TRBV30 and TRBJ2-5, and TRBD1 may be the D gene, going by 5 matching bases. This clonotype was obtained from a human donor in good health. CDR3 reads: CAWNVQGRETQYF. The DNA is TGTGCCTGGAACGTGCAGGGCCGGGAGACCCAGTACTTC.